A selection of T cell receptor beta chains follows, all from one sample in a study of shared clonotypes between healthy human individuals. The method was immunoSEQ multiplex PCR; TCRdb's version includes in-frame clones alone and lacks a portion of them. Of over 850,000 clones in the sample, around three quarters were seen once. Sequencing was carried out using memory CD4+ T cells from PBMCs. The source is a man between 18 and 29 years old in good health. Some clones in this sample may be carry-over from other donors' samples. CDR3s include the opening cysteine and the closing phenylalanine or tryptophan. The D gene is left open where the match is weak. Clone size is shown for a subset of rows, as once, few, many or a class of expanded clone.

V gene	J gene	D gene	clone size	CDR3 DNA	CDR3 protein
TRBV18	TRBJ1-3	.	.	TGTGCCAGCTCACCCTCCCTCTCTGGAAACACCATATATTTT	CASSPSLSGNTIYF
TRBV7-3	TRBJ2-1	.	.	TGTGCCAGCAGCTTAGAGGAATACAATGAGCAGTTCTTC	CASSLEEYNEQFF
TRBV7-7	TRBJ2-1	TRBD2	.	TGTGCCAGCAGCCGTGGACTAGCGGGGGACAATGAGCAGTTCTTC	CASSRGLAGDNEQFF
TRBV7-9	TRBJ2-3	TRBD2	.	TGTGCCAGCAGCTGGACTAGCGGGAGAGGGGATACGCAGTATTTT	CASSWTSGRGDTQYF
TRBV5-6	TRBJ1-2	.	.	TGTGCCAGCAGCTTGGATCCCCTTTCCCCCGGCTACACCTTC	CASSLDPLSPGYTF
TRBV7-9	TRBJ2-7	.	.	TGTGCCAGCAGCTCAAATCCCTCGGGGATGGTATCCTACGAGCAGTACTTC	CASSSNPSGMVSYEQYF
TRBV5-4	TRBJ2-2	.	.	TGTGCCAGCAGTCCTCAACTAGGGACGGTCGGTGGCGGGGAGCTGTTTTTT	CASSPQLGTVGGGELFF
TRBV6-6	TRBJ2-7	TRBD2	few	TGTGCCAGCAGCCAAGGAGCGGGGGGCGAGCAGTACTTC	CASSQGAGGEQYF
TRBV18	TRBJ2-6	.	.	TGTGCCAGCTCACACGACCGTTCTGGGGCCAACGTCCTGACTTTC	CASSHDRSGANVLTF
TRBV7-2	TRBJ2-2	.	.	TGTGCCAGCAGCCCTGCTCGGGGGAACACCGGGGAGCTGTTTTTT	CASSPARGNTGELFF
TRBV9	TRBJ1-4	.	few	TGTGCCAGCAGCGTAGTCCCGCAGGGTGGAAAACTGTTTTTT	CASSVVPQGGKLFF
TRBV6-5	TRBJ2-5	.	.	TGTGCCAGCTCCACAGGGCGGGAGACCCAGTACTTC	CASSTGRETQYF
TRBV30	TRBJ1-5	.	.	TGTGCCTGGAGTGTAAGTCCGGCAGTAGATTGGCCCCAGCATTTT	CAWSVSPAVDWPQHF
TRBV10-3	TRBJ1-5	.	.	TGTGCCACCGGGTTCGAGCGGAGCAATCAGCCCCAGCATTTT	CATGFERSNQPQHF
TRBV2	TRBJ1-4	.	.	TGTGCCAGCAGCGCTTTGGTAGGACAGCAACTGTTTTTT	CASSALVGQQLFF
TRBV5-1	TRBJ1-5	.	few	TGCGCCAGCAGCTTCGGCTCGGAGGGTTTCCCCCAGCATTTT	CASSFGSEGFPQHF
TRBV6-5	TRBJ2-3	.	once	TGTGCCAGCAGTGGTCTCGGGAGATTGACAGATACGCAGTATTTT	CASSGLGRLTDTQYF
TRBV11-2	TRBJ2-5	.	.	TGTGCCAGCAGCTCCCGGCGAGCAGGGGAGTTGGAGACCCAGTACTTC	CASSSRRAGELETQYF
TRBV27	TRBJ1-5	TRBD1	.	TGTGCCAGCAGTTTTGGGACAGGGGGGGAACAGCCCCAGCATTTT	CASSFGTGGEQPQHF
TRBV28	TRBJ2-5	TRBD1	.	TGTGCCAGTTCGGGGACAGCCCAAGAGACCCAGTACTTC	CASSGTAQETQYF
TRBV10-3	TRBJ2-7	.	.	TGTGCCATCAGTGAGTCGATCCCAGAGCCTTACGAGCAGTACTTC	CAISESIPEPYEQYF
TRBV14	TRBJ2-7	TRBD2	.	TGTGCCAGCAGCCACCCGACTAGCCCCACTGGCGAGCAGTACTTC	CASSHPTSPTGEQYF
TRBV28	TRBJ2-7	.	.	TGTGCCAGCAGTTTTTCATTCATACGCAGGTCCTACGAGCAGTACTTC	CASSFSFIRRSYEQYF
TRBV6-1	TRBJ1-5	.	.	TGTGCCAGCAGTGAAGGCGGGGGGCTAAATAGCAATCAGCCCCAGCATTTT	CASSEGGGLNSNQPQHF
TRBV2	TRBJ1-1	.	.	TGTGCCAGCACCGACCTGACAGGTCGGAACACTGAAGCTTTCTTT	CASTDLTGRNTEAFF
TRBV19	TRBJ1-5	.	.	TGTGCCAGTAGTATTCGGAGTCACCTTGGGTCCCAGCATTTT	CASSIRSHLGSQHF
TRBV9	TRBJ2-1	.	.	TGTGCCAGCAGCGTAGGGCTAGGCGGGGCCTACAATGAGCAGTTCTTC	CASSVGLGGAYNEQFF
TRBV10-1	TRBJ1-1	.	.	TGCGCCAGCAGTGGGGGGACGTCGAGGGTCCGGAACACTGAAGCTTTCTTT	CASSGGTSRVRNTEAFF
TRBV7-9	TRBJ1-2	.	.	TGTGCCAGCAGCTTAGCCGGGGAGTATGGCTACACCTTC	CASSLAGEYGYTF
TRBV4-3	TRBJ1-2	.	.	TGCGCCAGCAGCCGCCGGAAACACTATGGCTACACCTTC	CASSRRKHYGYTF
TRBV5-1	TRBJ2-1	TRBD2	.	TGCGCCAGCAGTTCTAGCGGGGCGTCCTACAATGAGCAGTTCTTC	CASSSSGASYNEQFF
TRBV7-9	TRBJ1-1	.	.	TGTGCCAGCAGCCCCCCAGGTCGAGGGGCTCGTGAAGCTTTCTTT	CASSPPGRGAREAFF
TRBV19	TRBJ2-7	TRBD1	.	TGTGCCAGTAGTTTGCCGGGACAGGCTATTGTCGAGCAGTACTTC	CASSLPGQAIVEQYF
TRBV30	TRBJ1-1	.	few	TGTGCCTGGAGTGTAAAAGTGGGCACTGAAGCTTTCTTT	CAWSVKVGTEAFF
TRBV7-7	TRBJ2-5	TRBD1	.	TGTGCCAGCAGCCTGGACAGGTCCCGGGAGACCCAGTACTTC	CASSLDRSRETQYF
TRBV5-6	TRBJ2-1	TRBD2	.	TGTGCCAGCAGCTTGGAGTTCGGACTAGCGGGAGGCAATGAGCAGTTCTTC	CASSLEFGLAGGNEQFF
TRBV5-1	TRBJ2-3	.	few	TGCGCCAGCAGTTCAGCGCTACGAACTAGCACAGATACGCAGTATTTT	CASSSALRTSTDTQYF
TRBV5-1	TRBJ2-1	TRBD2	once	TGCGCCAGCAGCCCAGGGACTAGCGGGCTGTCTACGGATGAGCAGTTCTTC	CASSPGTSGLSTDEQFF
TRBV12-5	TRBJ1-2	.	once	TGTGCTAGTGGGTCCGAGTGGGACAAGGAACACTATGGCTACACCTTC	CASGSEWDKEHYGYTF
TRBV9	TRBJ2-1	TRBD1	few	TGTGCCAGCAGCGTCACAGGGGACTCCTACAATGAGCAGTTCTTC	CASSVTGDSYNEQFF
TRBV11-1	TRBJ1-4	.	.	TGTGCCAGCAGCCGAACAGGTATCGGGGAAAAACTGTTTTTT	CASSRTGIGEKLFF
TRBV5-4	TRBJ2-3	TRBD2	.	TGTGCCAGCAGGAACCTAGCGGGGAGGGGAACAGATACGCAGTATTTT	CASRNLAGRGTDTQYF
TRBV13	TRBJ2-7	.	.	TGTGCCAGCGGGGGGCGGCTCTACGAGCAGTACTTC	CASGGRLYEQYF
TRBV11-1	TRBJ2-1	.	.	TGTGCCAGCAGCCTCCAGGATGAGCAGTTCTTC	CASSLQDEQFF
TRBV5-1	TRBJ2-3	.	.	TGCGCCAGCGCGCGTCACGGCACAGATACGCAGTATTTT	CASARHGTDTQYF
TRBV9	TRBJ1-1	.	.	TGTGCCAGCAGCGTAGTCTCCCGCGGCACTGAAGCTTTCTTT	CASSVVSRGTEAFF
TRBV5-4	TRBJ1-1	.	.	TGTGCCAGCAGCTTGGCGGGACGGAACACTGAAGCTTTCTTT	CASSLAGRNTEAFF
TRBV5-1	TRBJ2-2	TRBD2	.	TGCGCCAGCAGCTCCGGACTAGCGGCGAACACCGGGGAGCTGTTTTTT	CASSSGLAANTGELFF
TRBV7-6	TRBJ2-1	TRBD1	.	TGTGCCAGCAGCCCCACTCAAGGACAGGGGACGAATGAGCAGTTCTTC	CASSPTQGQGTNEQFF
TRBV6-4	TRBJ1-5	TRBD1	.	TGTGCCAGCAGGGACAGGGGGCGAAATCAGCCCCAGCATTTT	CASRDRGRNQPQHF
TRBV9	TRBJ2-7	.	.	TGTGCCAGCAGCGTAGGGGCAGGAACTAGCTCCTACGAGCAGTACTTC	CASSVGAGTSSYEQYF
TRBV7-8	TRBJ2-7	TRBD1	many	TGTGCCAGCAGCCCCACTCGGGACAGGGATTACGAGCAGTACTTC	CASSPTRDRDYEQYF
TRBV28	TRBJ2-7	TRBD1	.	TGTGCCAGCAGTCGTTTGGGACTCAGGGGGCCAACCTCCTACGAGCAGTACTTC	CASSRLGLRGPTSYEQYF
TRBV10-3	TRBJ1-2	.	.	TGTGCCATCTGGGGGGGGGCAGGTGGCTACACCTTC	CAIWGGAGGYTF